This TCR beta chain was documented in a study of blood T cell repertoires in COVID-19. The overall study: From T cells, B-cell-depleted T cells, or PBMCs came the material, which was cDNA or gDNA.

Germline lookup yields CDR1 GTSNPN and CDR2 SVGIG (reference sequence). This CDR3 contains 13 residues. V trimming: 0 bases; J trimming: 6 bases; junction bases outside the gene matches: 3. Using immunoSEQ multiplex PCR, the repertoire was profiled, and TCRdb retains in-frame clones only, with some absent. Here the sample spans approximately 170,000 clones, roughly nine tenths being singletons. Sequenced sample: peripheral blood. The clonotype originates from a man younger than 35 who had recovered from COVID-19. The chain is built from TRBV30 and TRBJ2-7; 9 positions agree with TRBD2. The CDR3 DNA reads TGTGCCTGGAGTGTTGCGGGAGGGAGCGAGCAGTACTTC. Translating it yields CAWSVAGGSEQYF. Full variable domain (missing parts from reference TRBV30 and TRBJ2-7): SQTIHQWPATLVQPVGSPLSLECTVEGTSNPNLYWYRQAAGRGLQLLFYSVGIGQISSEVPQNLSASRPQDRQFILSSKKLLLSDSGFYLCAWSVAGGSEQYFGPGTRLTVT.